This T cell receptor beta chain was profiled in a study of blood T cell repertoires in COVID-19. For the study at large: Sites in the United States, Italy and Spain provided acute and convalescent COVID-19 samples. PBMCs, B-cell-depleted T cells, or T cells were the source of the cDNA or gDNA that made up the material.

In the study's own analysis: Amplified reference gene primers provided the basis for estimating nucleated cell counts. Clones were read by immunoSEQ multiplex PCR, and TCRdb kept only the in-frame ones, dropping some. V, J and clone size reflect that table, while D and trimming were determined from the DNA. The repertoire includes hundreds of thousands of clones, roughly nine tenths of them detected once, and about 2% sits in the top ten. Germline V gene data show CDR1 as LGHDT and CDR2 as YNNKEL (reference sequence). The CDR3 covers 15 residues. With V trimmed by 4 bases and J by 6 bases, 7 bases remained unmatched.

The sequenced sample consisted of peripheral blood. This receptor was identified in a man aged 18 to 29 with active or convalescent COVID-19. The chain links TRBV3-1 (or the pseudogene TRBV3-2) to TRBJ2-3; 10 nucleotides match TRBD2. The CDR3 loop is CASSPFPSGSDTQYF. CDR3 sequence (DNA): TGTGCCAGCAGCCCGTTCCCTAGCGGGAGCGATACGCAGTATTTT.